This record looks at one TCR beta chain sequence and its context. What it binds is not known. This specimen belongs to a study of cytomegalovirus exposure and HLA in healthy donors. Use of 60 Vbeta and 13 Jbeta primers characterized the PCR. Produced via immunoSEQ multiplex PCR; TCRdb's table is partial and in-frame only. This sample has around 160,000 clones; nearly 80% occur once, and the top ten carry about 3%. Findings of the study overall: Among TCR beta chains of equal frequency, HLA-associated ones were more clonally expanded in a later analysis. The CMV antigen specificity of a few CMV-associated chains was confirmed through in vitro analysis.

Sequenced input: PBMCs. This TCR came from a man aged 35-49 years in good health and CMV-seropositive.

CDR3 protein: CASSDIEWEGSYNEQFF. Written as DNA, the CDR3 is TGTGCCAGCAGTGACATAGAGTGGGAGGGATCCTACAATGAGCAGTTCTTC. The chain couples TRBV6-1 to TRBJ2-1; the match to TRBD2 covers 7 bases. The CDR3 covers 17 residues. The V segment lost 3 bases and the J segment 1 base; nucleotides outside the gene matches: 9. Germline CDR1 reads MNHNS; CDR2 reads SASEGT.